This T cell receptor (beta chain) originates from a study of shared clonotypes between healthy human individuals. Produced via immunoSEQ multiplex PCR; TCRdb's table is partial and in-frame only. The top ten hold around 1.8% of the sample, which has around 1.9 million clones, 80% to 95% seen once. Positively selected for CCR7, the CD45RO-negative cells used as naive CD8 cells excluded terminally differentiated effector memory CD45RA+ cells. The clonotype comes from a man younger than 35 in good health. Some clones in this sample may be carry-over from other donors' samples. Sequenced sample: naive CD8+ T cells from PBMCs.

The CDR3 nucleotides read TGTGCCAGCAGTTACTCGGAGGGGTCTAACTATGGCTACACCTTC. This codes for CASSYSEGSNYGYTF. The chain links TRBV6-5 to TRBJ1-2, with a tentative D call TRBD1 (5 bases). Germline V CDR1 and CDR2: MNHEY, SVGAGI. V shed 0 bases and J shed 0 bases, with 8 bases lying between them. The CDR3 is made up of 15 amino acids.